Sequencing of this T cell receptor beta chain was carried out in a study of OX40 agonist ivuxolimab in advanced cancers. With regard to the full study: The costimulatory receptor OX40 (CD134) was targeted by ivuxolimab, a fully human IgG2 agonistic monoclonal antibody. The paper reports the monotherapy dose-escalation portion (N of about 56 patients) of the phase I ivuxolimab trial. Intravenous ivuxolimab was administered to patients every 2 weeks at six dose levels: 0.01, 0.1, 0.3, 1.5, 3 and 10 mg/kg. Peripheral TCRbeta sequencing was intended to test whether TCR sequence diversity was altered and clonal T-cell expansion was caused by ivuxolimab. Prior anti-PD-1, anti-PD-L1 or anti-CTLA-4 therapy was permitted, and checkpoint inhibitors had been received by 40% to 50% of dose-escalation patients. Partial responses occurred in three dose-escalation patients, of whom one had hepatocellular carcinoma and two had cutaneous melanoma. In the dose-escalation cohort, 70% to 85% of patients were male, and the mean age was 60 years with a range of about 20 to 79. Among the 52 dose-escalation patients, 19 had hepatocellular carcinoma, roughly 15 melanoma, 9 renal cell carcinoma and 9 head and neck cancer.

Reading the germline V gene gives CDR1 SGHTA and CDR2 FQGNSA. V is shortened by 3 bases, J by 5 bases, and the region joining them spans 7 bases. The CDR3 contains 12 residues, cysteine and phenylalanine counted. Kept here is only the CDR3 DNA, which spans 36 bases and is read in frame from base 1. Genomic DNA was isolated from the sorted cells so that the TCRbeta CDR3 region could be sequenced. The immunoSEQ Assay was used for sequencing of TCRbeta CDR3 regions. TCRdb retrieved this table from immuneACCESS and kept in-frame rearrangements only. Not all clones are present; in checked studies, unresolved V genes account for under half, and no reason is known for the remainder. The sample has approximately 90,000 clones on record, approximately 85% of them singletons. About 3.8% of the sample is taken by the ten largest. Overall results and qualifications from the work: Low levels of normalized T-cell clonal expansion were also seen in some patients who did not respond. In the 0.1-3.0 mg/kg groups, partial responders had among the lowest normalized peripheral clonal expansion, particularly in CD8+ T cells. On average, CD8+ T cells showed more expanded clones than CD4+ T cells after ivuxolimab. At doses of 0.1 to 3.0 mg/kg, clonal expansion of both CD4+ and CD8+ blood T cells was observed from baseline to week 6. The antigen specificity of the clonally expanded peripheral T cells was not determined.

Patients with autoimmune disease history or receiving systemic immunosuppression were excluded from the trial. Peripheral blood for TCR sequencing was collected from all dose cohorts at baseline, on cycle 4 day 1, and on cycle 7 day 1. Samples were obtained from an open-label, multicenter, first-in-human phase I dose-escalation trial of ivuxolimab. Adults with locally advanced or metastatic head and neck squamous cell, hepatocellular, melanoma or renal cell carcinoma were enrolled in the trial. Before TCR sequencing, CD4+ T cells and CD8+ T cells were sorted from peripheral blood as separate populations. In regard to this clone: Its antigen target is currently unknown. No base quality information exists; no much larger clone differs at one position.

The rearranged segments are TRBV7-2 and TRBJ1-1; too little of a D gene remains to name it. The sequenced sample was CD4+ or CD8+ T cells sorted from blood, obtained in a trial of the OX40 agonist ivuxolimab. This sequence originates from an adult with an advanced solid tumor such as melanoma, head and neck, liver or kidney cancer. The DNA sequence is TGTGCCAGCAGCTTCGGCAGGACTGAAGCTTTCTTT. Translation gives CASSFGRTEAFF. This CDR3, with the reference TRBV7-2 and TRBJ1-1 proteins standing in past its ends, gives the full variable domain GAGVSQSPSNKVTEKGKDVELRCDPISGHTALYWYRQSLGQGLEFLIYFQGNSAPDKSGLPSDRFSAERTGGSVSTLTIQRTQQEDSAVYLCASSFGRTEAFFGQGTRLTVV.